These 8 T cell receptor beta chains share one sample of origin, sequenced in a study of monozygotic twins with inflammatory bowel disease. One entry per CDR3 protein, without DNA, is what TCRdb gives after re-calling the 5' RACE reads. The specimen's table records 200,000 to 250,000 distinct CDR3 sequences. Sequencing used blood. All receptors derive from a human donor with ulcerative colitis or Crohn's disease, or a healthy co-twin of an affected twin (not recorded which).

V usage is TRBV27 and J usage is TRBJ2-7; checking the TCRdb D call of TRBD1 is not possible without DNA. Germline CDR1 is MNHEY and CDR2 is SMNVEV (reference sequence). The CDR3 is 16 amino acids. The CDR3 sequence is CASSLISLGHSEEQYF.

The rearrangement joins TRBV7-2 to TRBJ2-3; as DNA is missing, the TRBD2 call by TCRdb cannot be tested. This CDR3 is 16 amino acids long. Germline CDR1 SGHTA, CDR2 FQGNSA. The CDR3 here is CASSTRLAGNTDTQYF.

The V gene is TRBV9, the J gene TRBJ2-2; the D call of TRBD1 rests on TCRdb alone, since no DNA is present to check it. The CDR3 has 16 amino acids. In germline, CDR1 is SGDLS, CDR2 YYNGEE. The CDR3 loop is CASSSTDWGGTGELFF.

The gene calls are TRBV3-1 and TRBJ1-3; TCRdb's D gene call, TRBD1, goes unchecked for lack of DNA. CDR3 size: 17 residues. The germline V gene encodes CDR1 LGHDT and CDR2 YNNKEL (reference sequence). This CDR3 reads CASSLPGQGTSGNTIYF.

The V call is TRBV6-6, the J call TRBJ1-1; TCRdb designates TRBD1, a call that cannot be tested without DNA. CDR1 and CDR2 (germline): MNHNY, SVGAGI (reference sequence). CDR3 length: 14 residues. CDR3 protein: CASSYTGGWTEAFF.

The chain's CDR3 is CASSPSGTGGYNEQFF. The V and J genes are TRBV18 and TRBJ2-1; TCRdb calls TRBD1, which cannot be checked without DNA. CDR3 length: 16 amino acids. Germline CDR1 reads KGHSH; CDR2 reads LQKENI.

The J gene is TRBJ2-7, the V gene TRBV7-2; the D call of TRBD2 rests on TCRdb alone, since no DNA is present to check it. This CDR3 is built from 16 residues. Germline V gene lookup returns CDR1 SGHTA and CDR2 FQGNSA. The CDR3 sequence is CASSLAGGPIPYEQYF.

The gene calls are TRBV7-9 and TRBJ1-5; TCRdb designates TRBD1, a call that cannot be tested without DNA. The V gene's germline CDR1 is SEHNR and CDR2 FQNEAQ (reference sequence). CDR3 length: 15 residues. The CDR3 reads CASSLSGTSNQPQHF. The entire variable domain, with the rest obtained from reference TRBV7-9 and TRBJ1-5, is as follows: DTGVSQNPRHKITKRGQNVTFRCDPISEHNRLYWYRQTLGQGPEFLTYFQNEAQLEKSRLLSDRFSAERPKGSFSTLEIQRTEQGDSAMYLCASSLSGTSNQPQHFGDGTRLSIL.